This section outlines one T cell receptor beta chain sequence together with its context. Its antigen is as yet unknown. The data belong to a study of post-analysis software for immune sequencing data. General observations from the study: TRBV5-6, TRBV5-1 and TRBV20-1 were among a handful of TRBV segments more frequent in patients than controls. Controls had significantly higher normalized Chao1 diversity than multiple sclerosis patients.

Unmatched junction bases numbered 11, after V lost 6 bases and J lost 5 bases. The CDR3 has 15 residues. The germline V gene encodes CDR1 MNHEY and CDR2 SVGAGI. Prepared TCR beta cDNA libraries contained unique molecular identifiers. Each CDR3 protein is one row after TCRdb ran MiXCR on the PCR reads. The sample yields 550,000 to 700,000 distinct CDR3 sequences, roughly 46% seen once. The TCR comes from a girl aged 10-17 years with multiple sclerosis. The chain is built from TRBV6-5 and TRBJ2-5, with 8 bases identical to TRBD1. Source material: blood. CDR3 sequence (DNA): TGTGCCAGCAGACCAGGGGGCCTCCCAAGTGAGACCCAGTACTTC. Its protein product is CASRPGGLPSETQYF.